The next 12 T cell receptor beta chains were all read from a single sample in a study of T cells in Graves' hyperthyroidism and ophthalmopathy. Amplification targeted TCR beta CDR3 regions from RNA transcripts. The HTBI primer set drove a first-round RT-PCR of the TCR CDR3. TCRdb passed the multiplex PCR reads through MiXCR, listing each CDR3 protein once. The table shows about 560,000 distinct CDR3 sequences, with 16% occurring only once. Sequencing input: blood. The origin of the receptors is a woman younger than 35 with Graves' hyperthyroidism.

Only a few counts were recorded for this clonotype. This chain joins TRBV9 and TRBJ2-3; a possible D gene is TRBD2 (5 bases). V lost 7 bases, J lost 2 bases, and 17 bases lay in between. The germline CDR1 and CDR2 sequences are SGDLS and YYNGEE. This CDR3 has 15 residues. The CDR3 coding sequence is TGTGCCAGCGGTACTGGCGGAGGCGCCACAGATACGCAGTATTTT. Translating gives CASGTGGGATDTQYF.

This clonotype has a count of ten or more. The chain is built from TRBV6-5 and TRBJ1-1; 8 bases agree with TRBD1. Germline V gene lookup returns CDR1 MNHEY and CDR2 SVGAGI. The V and J ends lost 3 bases and 5 bases, in that order; junction bases with no gene match: 5. The CDR3 loop spans 14 amino acids. CDR3 sequence (DNA): TGTGCCAGCAGTTATGGACAGGGTTTGACTGAAGCTTTCTTT. This gives the protein CASSYGQGLTEAFF.

Details on this clonotype: The missing conserved phenylalanine or tryptophan at the end of this CDR3 makes a read error likely. The chain has TRBV30 and TRBJ2-5; 10 bases map to TRBD2. The CDR3 sequence is 18 residues long. V shed 4 bases and J 3 bases; nucleotides not matched to a gene: 17. From germline, CDR1 is GTSNPN and CDR2 SVGIG (reference sequence). CDR3 nucleotide sequence: TGTGCCTGGACGAGAGCCGGGACTAGCGCCCCGGGGGAAGAGACCCAGTACTCC. This codes for CAWTRAGTSAPGEETQYS.

This rearrangement joins TRBV12-3 or TRBV12-4 to TRBJ2-2, with a tentative D call TRBD1 (5 bases). V dropped 3 bases and J dropped 4 bases, with 9 bases sitting between them. The CDR3 sequence is 14 residues long. CDR3 region: CASSFRQPTGELFF. The CDR3 DNA is TGTGCCAGCAGTTTCCGACAGCCCACCGGGGAGCTGTTTTTT.

The chain combines TRBV12-3 or TRBV12-4 with TRBJ2-5; TRBD1 matches at 7 bases. The CDR3 extends over 14 amino acids. Trimming cost V 7 bases and J 2 bases; bases outside gene matches: 7. Here the CDR3 DNA reads TGTGCCAGCACTCGGACGGGACAGCAAGAGACCCAGTACTTC. Its translation is CASTRTGQQETQYF.

This clonotype was found a few times. V usage is TRBV9 and J usage is TRBJ2-7, with D perhaps being TRBD1 or TRBD2 (5 bases each). Germline CDR1 is SGDLS and CDR2 is YYNGEE. V was pared by 0 bases and J by 2 bases, with 15 bases between. This CDR3 has 16 amino acids. The CDR3 DNA follows: TGTGCCAGCAGCGTAGGGGCACCACGAGGGGCCTACGAGCAGTACTTC. Encoded protein: CASSVGAPRGAYEQYF.

This clonotype was seen at least ten times. This chain connects TRBV27 to TRBJ2-1, with no clear D. Looked up from germline, CDR1 is MNHEY and CDR2 is SMNVEV (reference sequence). There are 13 residues in the CDR3. Trimming pared 1 base from V and 7 bases from J, leaving 8 bases between. CDR3 amino acids: CASSLWFGNEQFF. CDR3 DNA sequence: TGTGCCAGCAGTTTATGGTTTGGGAATGAGCAGTTCTTC.

This clonotype has more than one count but fewer than ten. The chain recombines TRBV28 with TRBJ2-6; 9 bases are a match to TRBD2. The CDR3 has 19 amino acids. Germline CDR1 reads MDHEN; CDR2 reads SYDVKM. The junction had 7 bases not matched to a gene; V was cut back by 1 base and J by 0 bases. CDR3 amino acids: CASSLFGGRGGSGANVLTF. DNA of the CDR3: TGTGCCAGCAGTTTATTTGGGGGGCGGGGGGGCTCTGGGGCCAACGTCCTGACTTTC. The whole variable domain, remainder taken from reference TRBV28 and TRBJ2-6, is DVKVTQSSRYLVKRTGEKVFLECVQDMDHENMFWYRQDPGLGLRLIYFSYDVKMKEKGDIPEGYSVSREKKERFSLILESASTNQTSMYLCASSLFGGRGGSGANVLTFGAGSRLTVL.

There are many counts of this clonotype. The chain recombines TRBV24-1 with TRBJ2-3; D is undetermined. Germline lookup yields CDR1 KGHDR and CDR2 SFDVKD. Trimming took 2 bases from V and 2 from J, leaving 7 bases between them. The CDR3 sequence is 14 residues long. The CDR3 DNA reads TGTGCCACCAGTGATTACAGTGTCACAGATACGCAGTATTTT. It yields the protein CATSDYSVTDTQYF.

The CDR3 DNA sequence: TGTGCCACCAGCAAACGGACTAGCGGGAGGGCCTTAGATACGCAGTATTTT. Translated: CATSKRTSGRALDTQYF. The rearrangement joins TRBV15 to TRBJ2-3; 15 bases agree with TRBD2. This CDR3 is built from 17 residues. The germline V gene has CDR1 LNHNV and CDR2 YYDKDF (reference sequence). Trimming at V came to 4 bases and at J to 5 bases, leaving 7 bases not matched to a gene.

There are many counts of this clonotype. This chain joins TRBV4-1 and TRBJ2-1, with 10 bases aligning to TRBD2. The V gene end was trimmed by 3 bases and the J gene end by 4 bases; junction bases not matched to a gene: 6. This CDR3 has 16 amino acids. Germline assignment: CDR1 MGHRA and CDR2 YSYEKL. This chain's CDR3 is CASSQGTSGTYNEQFF. CDR3 DNA: TGCGCCAGCAGCCAGGGTACTAGCGGGACTTACAATGAGCAGTTCTTC.

With regard to this clonotype: A clone one base away is much larger, so this may be a read error. The chain uses TRBV6-1 and TRBJ1-2; 10 bases map to TRBD1. In germline, CDR1 is MNHNS, CDR2 SASEGT. The CDR3 spans 14 residues. V was clipped by 7 bases and J by 2 bases; unmatched bases: 4. The CDR3 sequence: CASTPTGGNYGYTF. The CDR3 nucleotides read TGTGCCAGCACCCCGACAGGGGGCAACTATGGCTACACCTTC.